The 14 T cell receptor beta chains reported below all come from one sample, sequenced in a study of blood T cells in healthy people across ages. Next came a second PCR, run for roughly 6 to 11 cycles, which used a sample-barcoded 5' primer along with a J-beta primer mix. TCRdb re-called the 5' RACE reads with MiXCR, one entry per CDR3 protein. This repertoire shows about 650,000 distinct CDR3 sequences, approximately 31% found once; its top ten account for 15%. Sequencing used blood. Receptors originate from a woman aged 80 or over in good health.

In its sample, this clonotype was seen a few times. The CDR3 region is CSASRRSYNEQFF. The CDR3, as DNA: TGCAGTGCTAGCAGACGCTCCTACAATGAGCAGTTCTTC. The chain uses TRBV20-1 and TRBJ2-1, with D unclear. The germline gives CDR1 DFQATT, CDR2 SNEGSKA (reference sequence). V was clipped by 3 bases and J by 0 bases, with 6 bases between them. The CDR3 sequence is 13 residues long.

This clonotype was counted at least ten times. The chain links TRBV10-2 to TRBJ2-1; possibly TRBD2 for D (9 bases). Germline lookup yields CDR1 WSHSY and CDR2 SAAADI. CDR3 length: 17 amino acids. Trimming pared 6 bases from V and 2 bases from J, leaving 20 bases between. The CDR3 here is CASSGTGLALTYNEQFF. For the CDR3, the DNA is TGCGCCAGCAGCGGGACAGGACTAGCGCTGACCTACAATGAGCAGTTCTTC.

The sample holds many counts of this clonotype. V and J are TRBV27 and TRBJ2-5; 13 nucleotides agree with TRBD2. V lost 5 bases and J lost 7; bases outside the gene matches: 10. Germline CDR1 and CDR2: MNHEY and SMNVEV (reference sequence). CDR3 length equals 16 residues. This CDR3 reads CASSPTLAGGPGTQYF. In nucleotides, the CDR3 is TGTGCCAGCAGTCCCACACTAGCGGGGGGGCCAGGGACCCAGTACTTC.

Many counts were recorded for this clonotype. The CDR3 is CASTVLDRSSYEQYF. CDR3 DNA sequence: TGTGCCAGCACGGTTCTGGACAGGAGCTCCTACGAGCAGTACTTC. The chain combines TRBV5-6 with TRBJ2-7; 7 bases match TRBD1. V shed 6 bases and J 0 bases; nucleotides not matched to a gene: 9. Germline assignment: CDR1 SGHDT and CDR2 YYEEEE. CDR3 length equals 15 residues. The full variable domain, completed using reference TRBV5-6 and TRBJ2-7, is DAGVTQSPTHLIKTRGQQVTLRCSPKSGHDTVSWYQQALGQGPQFIFQYYEEEERQRGNFPDRFSGHQFPNYSSELNVNALLLGDSALYLCASTVLDRSSYEQYFGPGTRLTVT.

This chain joins TRBV7-2 and TRBJ1-5, with D tentatively TRBD1 (5 bases). CDR1 and CDR2 (germline): SGHTA, FQGNSA. The length of the CDR3 is 15 residues. The V gene lost 1 base and the J gene lost 8 bases, with 15 bases spanning the gap. The CDR3 protein is CASSLEGRRTEPQHF. CDR3 sequence (DNA): TGTGCCAGCAGCTTAGAGGGGCGGAGGACTGAGCCCCAGCATTTT.

Ten or more counts support this clonotype. The chain combines TRBV20-1 with TRBJ1-2; D is unresolved. Trimming removed 4 bases from V and 3 bases from J, with 18 bases in between. The CDR3 has 15 amino acids. CDR1 is DFQATT, CDR2 SNEGSKA, per germline (reference sequence). This CDR3 is CSANQRTPEDYGYTF. The CDR3 region has the DNA TGCAGTGCTAACCAAAGGACCCCAGAGGACTATGGCTACACCTTC.

The sample holds many counts of this clonotype. J is TRBJ2-5 and V is TRBV7-8; perhaps D is TRBD1 or TRBD2 (6 bases each). V lost 11 bases, J lost 1 base, and 14 bases lay in between. Germline loops: CDR1 SGHVS, CDR2 FQNEAQ. There are 13 residues in the CDR3. CDR3 region: CAGIGGSQETQYF. CDR3 DNA sequence: TGTGCCGGGATAGGGGGGAGCCAAGAGACCCAGTACTTC.

Points on this clonotype: The CDR3 ends on some other residue instead of the conserved phenylalanine or tryptophan, so this is likely a read error. The chain links TRBV7-9 to TRBJ2-1, with 15 nucleotides matching TRBD2. This CDR3 comprises 16 residues. After removal of 5 bases from V and 8 bases from J, the junction contained 7 bases not matched to a gene. CDR1 and CDR2 from the germline V gene are SEHNR and FQNEAQ (reference sequence). Here the CDR3 reads CASSPRTSGRAHEQFV. DNA for the CDR3: TGTGCCAGCAGCCCTCGGACTAGCGGGAGGGCCCATGAGCAGTTCGTC.

This clonotype was detected a few times. The chain is built from TRBV4-2 and TRBJ2-1; TRBD2 aligns across 8 bases. CDR3 length: 18 amino acids. Germline loops: CDR1 LGHNA, CDR2 YNFKEQ. J gave up 7 bases and V 2 bases, and 16 bases lay outside the gene matches. CDR3 sequence: CASSQTVSGGHRWNEQFF. The CDR3 coding sequence is TGTGCCAGCAGCCAAACCGTGAGCGGGGGCCACCGGTGGAATGAGCAGTTCTTC.

On this clonotype itself: Possible read error: a much larger clone is one base away. CDR3 protein: CASSSRLAGGLDNEQFF. In DNA, the CDR3 is TGCGCCAGCAGCTCGCGACTAGCGGGGGGGCTTGACAATGAGCAGTTCTTC. The chain combines TRBV5-1 with TRBJ2-1; 14 bases agree with TRBD2. From germline, CDR1 is SGHRS and CDR2 YFSETQ. CDR3 length equals 17 residues. V shed 3 bases, J shed 5 bases, and the junction held 7 bases outside the gene matches.

This clonotype was counted ten times or more. This chain links TRBV4-2 with TRBJ2-7, with a weak D call TRBD2 (5 bases). CDR1 and CDR2 from the germline V gene are LGHNA and YNFKEQ. V was trimmed by 0 bases and J by 3 bases, leaving 12 bases between them. CDR3 length: 15 residues. The CDR3 loop reads CASSQDEGKDYEQYF. The CDR3 DNA reads TGTGCCAGCAGCCAAGATGAGGGCAAAGACTACGAGCAGTACTTC.

The chain links TRBV7-2 to TRBJ2-3, with TRBD1 as a possible D gene (6 bases). Trimming removed 3 bases from V and 9 bases from J, with 22 bases in between. The germline gives CDR1 SGHTA, CDR2 FQGNSA. There are 16 residues in the CDR3. In DNA, the CDR3 is TGTGCCAGCAGCTTCGGACAGACCAGAGGACTTCGCACGCAGTATTTT. Its translation: CASSFGQTRGLRTQYF.

This chain joins TRBV9 and TRBJ2-7, with 11 bases that match TRBD2. TRBJ2-5 matches the DNA end more closely, so the J call is doubtful. The CDR3 totals 15 residues. Germline loops: CDR1 SGDLS, CDR2 YYNGEE. The CDR3 sequence is CASSPGTSGYRTQYF. The CDR3 nucleotides are TGTGCCAGCAGCCCCGGGACTAGCGGTTATAGGACCCAGTACTTC.

In its sample, this clonotype was seen many times. The CDR3 coding sequence is TGTGCCAGCAGCTTAGGGTGGGGGCCTTATAGGGATGAGCAGTTCTTC. Its translation is CASSLGWGPYRDEQFF. The V call is TRBV7-2, the J call TRBJ2-1, with D perhaps TRBD1 (6 bases). Germline assignment: CDR1 SGHTA and CDR2 FQGNSA. Trimming removed 1 base from V and 8 bases from J, with 18 bases in between. This CDR3 spans 16 amino acids.